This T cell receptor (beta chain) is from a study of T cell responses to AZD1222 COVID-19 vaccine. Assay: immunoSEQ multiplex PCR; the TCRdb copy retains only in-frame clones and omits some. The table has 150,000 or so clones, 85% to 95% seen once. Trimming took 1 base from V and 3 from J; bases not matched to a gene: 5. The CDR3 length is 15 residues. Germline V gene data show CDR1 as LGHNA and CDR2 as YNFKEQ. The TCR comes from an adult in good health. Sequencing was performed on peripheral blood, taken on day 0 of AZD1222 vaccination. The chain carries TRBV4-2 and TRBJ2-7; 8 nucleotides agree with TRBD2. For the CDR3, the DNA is TGTGCCAGCAGCCAAGTTTATACTAGCGGCTACGAGCAGTACTTC. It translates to CASSQVYTSGYEQYF.